The 17 T cell receptor beta chains in this list originate from one sample, sequenced in a study of blood T cell repertoires in COVID-19. Sequencing used immunoSEQ multiplex PCR; TCRdb keeps in-frame clones, though not all of them. The sample has under 200,000 clones; over 80% are singletons. Specimen: peripheral blood. These receptors were obtained from a man aged 55 to 70 with COVID-19, enrolled during active disease.

The chain is built from TRBV27 and TRBJ2-7; TRBD1 matches 8 bases. This CDR3 is built from 16 residues. Germline V gene sequence: CDR1 MNHEY, CDR2 SMNVEV (reference sequence). V was clipped by 2 bases and J by 2 bases; unmatched bases: 8. The CDR3 spells CASSLLYGQGAYEQYF. CDR3 DNA: TGTGCCAGCAGTTTACTTTACGGACAGGGAGCCTACGAGCAGTACTTC.

This chain uses TRBV6-5 with TRBJ1-5, with D possibly TRBD1 on 6 matching bases. V dropped 4 bases and J dropped 6 bases, with 10 bases sitting between them. Germline CDR1 is MNHEY and CDR2 is SVGAGI. This CDR3 contains 13 residues. The CDR3 bases are TGTGCCAGCAGTTTACAGGGATCTCAGCCCCAGCATTTT. This gives the protein CASSLQGSQPQHF.

The rearrangement uses TRBV4-3 and TRBJ1-1; 8 bases agree with TRBD1. Germline CDR1 reads LGHNA; CDR2 reads YSLEER. The CDR3 consists of 16 residues. The V and J ends lost 2 bases and 5 bases, in that order; junction bases with no gene match: 10. The CDR3 sequence is CASSQSNRGLGTEAFF. CDR3 in DNA: TGCGCCAGCAGCCAATCTAACAGGGGGTTGGGGACTGAAGCTTTCTTT.

The CDR3 sequence: CASSPLTSLGLFF. CDR3 in DNA: TGTGCCAGTAGCCCCTTAACCTCACTCGGACTGTTTTTT. This rearrangement joins TRBV6-6 to TRBJ1-4; D not certain. The CDR3 spans 13 residues. Trimming took off 9 bases at V and 13 bases at J, with 21 bases between the two ends. Germline assignment: CDR1 MNHNY and CDR2 SVGAGI (reference sequence).

This clone has only one observation. The chain carries TRBV30 and TRBJ1-2, with 7 bases identical to TRBD1. In germline, CDR1 is GTSNPN, CDR2 SVGIG (reference sequence). V dropped 2 bases and J dropped 3; count of bases not matched to a gene: 9. The CDR3 extends over 15 amino acids. The CDR3: CAWSTGRQGDYGYTF. Here the CDR3 DNA reads TGTGCCTGGAGTACCGGCCGGCAGGGGGACTATGGCTACACCTTC.

The rearrangement joins TRBV11-2 to TRBJ2-7; a possible D gene is TRBD1 (6 bases). V lost 1 base and J lost 2, with 9 bases in between. In germline, CDR1 is SGHAT, CDR2 FQNNGV. The CDR3 extends over 14 amino acids. The CDR3 region is CASSLGGRPYEQYF. In DNA, the CDR3 is TGTGCCAGCAGCTTAGGGGGGCGCCCCTACGAGCAGTACTTC.

This rearrangement joins TRBV12-5 to TRBJ1-5; D is possibly TRBD1 (5 bases). V shed 4 bases and J shed 1 base, with 17 bases lying between them. This CDR3 contains 17 residues. Germline V CDR1 and CDR2: LGHNT, FRNRAP. In DNA form, the CDR3 reads TGTGCTAGTGGTTCTTCGGGGGGAGGTGGAAGCAATCAGCCCCAGCATTTT. The encoded protein is CASGSSGGGGSNQPQHF.

Remarks on this clone: This CDR3 is also generated by other DNA sequences in the sample. The J gene is TRBJ1-1, the V gene TRBV3-1 (or the pseudogene TRBV3-2); D remains ambiguous. The germline V gene has CDR1 LGHDT and CDR2 YNNKEL (reference sequence). Trimming stripped 1 base from V and 4 bases from J, with 7 bases between. This CDR3 region has 13 residues. The CDR3: CASSQGGGTEAFF. As DNA, the CDR3 is TGTGCCAGCAGCCAAGGTGGAGGCACTGAAGCTTTCTTT.

This chain links TRBV4-1 with TRBJ1-3; D call uncertain. Germline lookup yields CDR1 MGHRA and CDR2 YSYEKL. This CDR3 comprises 13 residues. Trimming took 4 bases from V and 4 from J, leaving 8 bases between them. In DNA form, the CDR3 reads TGCGCCAGCAGCCTGGCGGAAGGAAACACCATATATTTT. This gives the protein CASSLAEGNTIYF.

The chain recombines TRBV27 with TRBJ1-3; TRBD1 is a possible D gene (5 bases). CDR3 length equals 15 residues. Per the germline V gene, CDR1 is MNHEY and CDR2 is SMNVEV (reference sequence). V was pared by 3 bases and J by 4 bases, with 13 bases between. CDR3 residues: CASSLRQGSGNTIYF. The DNA of the CDR3 is TGTGCCAGCAGTTTGAGGCAGGGATCCGGAAACACCATATATTTT.

The chain recombines TRBV3-1 (or the pseudogene TRBV3-2) with TRBJ2-5, with D tentatively TRBD1 (5 bases). The germline CDR1 and CDR2 sequences are LGHDT and YNNKEL (reference sequence). There are 12 residues in the CDR3. Trimming left V 1 base short and J 14 bases short, with 14 bases between. CDR3 in DNA: TGTGCCAGCAGCCAAGCAGGGCCGAGGAGATACTTC. It yields the protein CASSQAGPRRYF.

The chain employs TRBV7-2 and TRBJ2-7; maybe TRBD2 (5 bases). Germline values: CDR1 SGHTA, CDR2 FQGNSA. The CDR3 spans 14 residues. V gave up 4 bases and J gave up 0 bases, with 10 bases separating them. The CDR3 protein is CASSSRRGSYEQYF. In DNA, the CDR3 is TGTGCCAGCAGCTCCCGTCGGGGCTCCTACGAGCAGTACTTC.

The chain links TRBV3-1 (or the pseudogene TRBV3-2) to TRBJ2-5; 8 positions match TRBD1. This CDR3 comprises 16 residues. Unmatched junction bases numbered 12, after V lost 4 bases and J lost 5 bases. Germline V gene sequence: CDR1 LGHDT, CDR2 YNNKEL (reference sequence). For the CDR3, the DNA is TGTGCCAGCAGCCCCCTCGGACAGGGAGGTTGGGAGACCCAGTACTTC. Its translation: CASSPLGQGGWETQYF.

V usage is TRBV3-1 (or the pseudogene TRBV3-2) and J usage is TRBJ1-2; the D is unclear. The CDR3 has 15 residues. V lost 0 bases to trimming and J lost 0 bases, with 8 bases between them. Germline V CDR1 and CDR2: LGHDT, YNNKEL (reference sequence). Written as DNA, the CDR3 is TGTGCCAGCAGCCAAGAGGCAGGATCTAACTATGGCTACACCTTC. The encoded protein is CASSQEAGSNYGYTF.

The rearrangement links TRBV13 to TRBJ2-7, with D tentatively TRBD2 (6 bases). Germline assignment: CDR1 PRHDT and CDR2 FYEKMQ (reference sequence). This CDR3 spans 16 amino acids. The V gene lost 3 bases and the J gene lost 0 bases, with 15 bases spanning the gap. CDR3 nucleotides: TGTGCCAGCAGCTTCACAGTCGCTAGCGCCTCCTACGAGCAGTACTTC. Amino acids: CASSFTVASASYEQYF.

The chain recombines TRBV10-3 with TRBJ1-6, with TRBD1 as a possible D gene (5 bases). The CDR3 has 14 amino acids. Germline V gives CDR1 ENHRY, CDR2 SYGVKD. Trimming took 2 bases from V and 7 from J, leaving 9 bases between them. CDR3 protein: CAISEAGLNSPLHF. The CDR3 DNA follows: TGTGCCATCAGTGAGGCAGGGTTAAATTCACCCCTCCACTTT.

The CDR3 loop reads CASSNQGFTEAFF. The CDR3 DNA is TGTGCCAGCAGTAACCAGGGTTTTACTGAAGCTTTCTTT. The V gene is TRBV2, the J gene TRBJ1-1, with D perhaps matching TRBD1 (5 bases). The V gene lost 5 bases and the J gene lost 5 bases, with 12 bases spanning the gap. CDR3 length equals 13 residues. Looked up from germline, CDR1 is SNHLY and CDR2 is FYNNEI.